The T cell receptor beta chain under discussion was sequenced for a study of T-cell memory formation after mild COVID-19. On this clonotype itself: Its matching antigen is unknown.

CDR1 and CDR2 from the germline V gene are MDHEN and SYDVKM. Between the trimmed V and J ends, which lost 6 bases and 10 bases, there was a span of 22 bases. CDR3 size: 15 residues. One entry per CDR3 protein results from TCRdb running MiXCR on the 5' RACE reads. Altogether approximately 170,000 distinct CDR3 sequences are present, 13% being singletons, with the ten largest covering 2.5% to 4%. Whole-study results and caveats: Contracting clones from day 15 to 85 had balanced CD4/CD8; later expanders favoured CD4+.

The rearrangement joins TRBV28 to TRBJ2-1, with D unresolved. Source material: PBMCs or a T cell subset sorted from them (not recorded which). This clonotype originated in a man younger than 35 who had mild COVID-19 (a few samples of this study predate the infection). Cell type and time point are not known. The DNA for the CDR3 is TGTGCCAGCAGCCTCATCTGGTCTTACTCGGACGAGCAGTTCTTC. This sequence encodes CASSLIWSYSDEQFF. Full variable domain (missing parts from reference TRBV28 and TRBJ2-1): DVKVTQSSRYLVKRTGEKVFLECVQDMDHENMFWYRQDPGLGLRLIYFSYDVKMKEKGDIPEGYSVSREKKERFSLILESASTNQTSMYLCASSLIWSYSDEQFFGPGTRLTVL.